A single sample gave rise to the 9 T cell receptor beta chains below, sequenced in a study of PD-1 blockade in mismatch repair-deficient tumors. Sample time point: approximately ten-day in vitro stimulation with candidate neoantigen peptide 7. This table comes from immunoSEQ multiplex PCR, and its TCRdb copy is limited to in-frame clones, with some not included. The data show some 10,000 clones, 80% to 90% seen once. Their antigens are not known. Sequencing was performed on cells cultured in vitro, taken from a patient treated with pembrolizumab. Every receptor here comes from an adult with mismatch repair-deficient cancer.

CDR3: CASSATGTGFPSSGNTIYF. In DNA, the CDR3 is TGTGCCAGCAGTGCGACCGGGACAGGGTTTCCAAGCTCTGGAAACACCATATATTTT. The chain joins TRBV2 to TRBJ1-3; 9 bases agree with TRBD1. This CDR3 is built from 19 residues. CDR1 and CDR2 from the germline V gene are SNHLY and FYNNEI. Trimming cost V 4 bases and J 0 bases; bases outside gene matches: 13.

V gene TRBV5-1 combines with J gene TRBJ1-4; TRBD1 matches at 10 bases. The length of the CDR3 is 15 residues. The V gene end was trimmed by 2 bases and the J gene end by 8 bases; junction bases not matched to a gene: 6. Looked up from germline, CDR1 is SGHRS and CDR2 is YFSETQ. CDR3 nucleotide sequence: TGCGCCAGCAGCTTTAGCGGGACAGGGGAAGAAAAACTGTTTTTT. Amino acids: CASSFSGTGEEKLFF.

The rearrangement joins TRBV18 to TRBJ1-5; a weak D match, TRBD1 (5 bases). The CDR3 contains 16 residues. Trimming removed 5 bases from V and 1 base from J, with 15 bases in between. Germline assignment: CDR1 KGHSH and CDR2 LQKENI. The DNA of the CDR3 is TGTGCCAGCTCAAGGGCAGGGCCCGGAAGCAATCAGCCCCAGCATTTT. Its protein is CASSRAGPGSNQPQHF. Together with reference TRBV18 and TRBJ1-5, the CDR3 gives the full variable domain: NAGVMQNPRHLVRRRGQEARLRCSPMKGHSHVYWYRQLPEEGLKFMVYLQKENIIDESGMPKERFSAEFPKEGPSILRIQQVVRGDSAAYFCASSRAGPGSNQPQHFGDGTRLSIL.

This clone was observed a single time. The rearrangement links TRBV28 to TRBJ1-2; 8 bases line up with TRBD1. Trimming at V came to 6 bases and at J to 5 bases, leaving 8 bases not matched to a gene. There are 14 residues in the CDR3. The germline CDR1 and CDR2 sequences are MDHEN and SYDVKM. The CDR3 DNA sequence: TGTGCCAGCAGCTCAGGGGGCGGAAGTTATGGCTACACCTTC. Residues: CASSSGGGSYGYTF.

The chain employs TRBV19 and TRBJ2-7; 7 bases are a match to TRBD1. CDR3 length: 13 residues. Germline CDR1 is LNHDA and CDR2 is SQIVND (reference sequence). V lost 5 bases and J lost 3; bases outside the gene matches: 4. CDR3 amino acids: CASSPTGVYEQYF. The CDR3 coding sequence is TGTGCCAGTAGTCCCACAGGGGTCTACGAGCAGTACTTC.

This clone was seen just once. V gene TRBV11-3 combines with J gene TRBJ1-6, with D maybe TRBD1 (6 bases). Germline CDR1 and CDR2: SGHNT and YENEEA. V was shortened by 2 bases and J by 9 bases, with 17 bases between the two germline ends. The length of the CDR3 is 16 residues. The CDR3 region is CASSLSPTGQTSPLHF. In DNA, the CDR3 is TGTGCCAGCAGCTTAAGCCCGACAGGTCAGACTTCACCCCTCCACTTT.

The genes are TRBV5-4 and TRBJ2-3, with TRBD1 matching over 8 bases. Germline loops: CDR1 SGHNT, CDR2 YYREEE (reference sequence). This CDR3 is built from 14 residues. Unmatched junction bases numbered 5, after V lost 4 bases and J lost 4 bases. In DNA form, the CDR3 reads TGTGCCAGCAGCCCGGCACAGGGGGCAGATACGCAGTATTTT. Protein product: CASSPAQGADTQYF. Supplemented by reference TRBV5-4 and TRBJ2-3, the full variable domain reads ETGVTQSPTHLIKTRGQQVTLRCSSQSGHNTVSWYQQALGQGPQFIFQYYREEENGRGNFPPRFSGLQFPNYSSELNVNALELDDSALYLCASSPAQGADTQYFGPGTRLTVL.

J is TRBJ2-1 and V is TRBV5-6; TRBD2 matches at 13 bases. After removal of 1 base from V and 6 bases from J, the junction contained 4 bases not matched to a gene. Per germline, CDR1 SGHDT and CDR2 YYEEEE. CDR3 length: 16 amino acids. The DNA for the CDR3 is TGTGCCAGCAGCTTGTGGGGGACTAGCGGGATCAATGAGCAGTTCTTC. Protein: CASSLWGTSGINEQFF.

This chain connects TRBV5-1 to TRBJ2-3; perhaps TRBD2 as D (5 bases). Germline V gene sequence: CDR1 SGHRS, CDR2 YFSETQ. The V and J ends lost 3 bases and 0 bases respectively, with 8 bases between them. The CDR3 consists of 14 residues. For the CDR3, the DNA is TGCGCCAGCAGCTACGGGAAGAGCACAGATACGCAGTATTTT. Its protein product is CASSYGKSTDTQYF.